The 5 T cell receptor beta chains listed next were all sequenced from one sample in a study of blood T cell repertoires in COVID-19. TCRdb's table, derived via immunoSEQ multiplex PCR, lists solely in-frame clones and lacks some. The table lists 80,000 to 95,000 clones, approximately 81% of them singletons. Sequenced material: peripheral blood. The receptors here all came from a woman in her 70s with acute or convalescent COVID-19.

This chain connects TRBV5-4 to TRBJ2-3; a weak D match, TRBD2 (6 bases). The CDR3 is 14 residues long. Germline lookup yields CDR1 SGHNT and CDR2 YYREEE (reference sequence). Trimming stripped 2 bases from V and 1 base from J, with 8 bases between. The CDR3 loop reads CASSFGGGTDTQYF. In DNA, the CDR3 is TGTGCCAGCAGCTTTGGCGGGGGCACAGATACGCAGTATTTT.

J is TRBJ2-5 and V is TRBV29-1; 8 bases map to TRBD1. Per the germline V gene, CDR1 is SQVTM and CDR2 is ANQGSEA. V gave up 7 bases and J gave up 5 bases; unmatched junction bases: 9. This CDR3 comprises 13 residues. CDR3 bases: TGCAGCGGCCGACAGGGGATGACGGAGACCCAGTACTTC. Its protein is CSGRQGMTETQYF.

The rearrangement uses TRBV6-2 or TRBV6-3 and TRBJ1-1; the match to TRBD1 covers 9 bases. V was clipped by 4 bases and J by 4 bases; unmatched bases: 7. In germline, CDR1 is MNHEY, CDR2 SVGEGT. The CDR3 contains 15 residues. The CDR3 protein is CASSSPGQGVTEAFF. The CDR3, as DNA: TGTGCCAGCAGTTCGCCGGGACAGGGAGTCACTGAAGCTTTCTTT.

The sample holds one count of this clone. This sequence joins TRBV6-1 and TRBJ2-7, with a possible D match to TRBD1 (6 bases). The CDR3 extends over 13 amino acids. Germline assignment: CDR1 MNHNS and CDR2 SASEGT. V was cut by 5 bases and J by 6 bases, with 14 bases left in between. The CDR3 DNA reads as TGTGCCAGCAGTCCCACAGGGCCCGGCGAGCAGTACGTC. Translation gives CASSPTGPGEQYV.

The J gene is TRBJ1-3, the V gene TRBV13; D is unclear. V was shortened by 4 bases and J by 1 base, with 8 bases between the two germline ends. The CDR3 runs 14 residues. Germline-derived CDR1 and CDR2 are PRHDT and FYEKMQ (reference sequence). The DNA for the CDR3 is TGTGCCAGCAGCTCCGGAGGGTCTGGAAACACCATATATTTT. Its protein product is CASSSGGSGNTIYF.